This TCR beta chain was identified during a study of T cell responses to AZD1222 COVID-19 vaccine. Assay used: immunoSEQ multiplex PCR; TCRdb lists only in-frame clones, some missing. The sample has roughly 150,000 clones; about 87% are singletons. Note on this clone: As yet, its antigen is unknown.

The V and J ends lost 7 bases and 4 bases respectively, with 13 bases between them. From germline, CDR1 is SQVTM and CDR2 ANQGSEA. CDR3 length: 13 amino acids. General study points: Researchers report vaccine-associated CD4 TCRs spanning spike, with dominance at 160-218 and 743-854. Donor demographics were predominantly white British with a female majority; clonal diversity may be underestimated. Baseline antibody screening turned up just five to seven seropositive AZD1222 recipients.

The sequencing here drew on peripheral blood, taken 28 days after the second AZD1222 dose. The genes are TRBV29-1 and TRBJ1-4, with a possible D match to TRBD1 (5 bases). The clonotype originates from an adult who received the AZD1222 COVID-19 vaccine. CDR3 sequence reads: CSAGGGSNEKLFF. DNA of the CDR3: TGCAGCGCCGGGGGGGGTAGTAATGAAAAACTGTTTTTT.